A selection of T cell receptor beta chains follows, all from one sample in a study of T-cell memory formation after mild COVID-19. MiXCR, applied by TCRdb to the 5' RACE reads, yields one record per CDR3 protein. The sample lists hundreds of thousands of distinct CDR3 sequences; about a fifth were seen once. The sample taken for sequencing was PBMCs or a T cell subset sorted from them (not recorded which). Source of these receptors: an adult woman who had mild COVID-19 (a few samples of this study predate the infection). Cell type and time point are not known. Both conserved end residues are part of each CDR3. A D gene is named only where the DNA matches it firmly. Not all rows give a size; the values are once, few, many and, for expanded clones, a class.

D: -
J: TRBJ2-7
V: TRBV10-3
size: few
CDR3: CAISEGDMELSYEQYF
DNA: TGTGCCATCAGTGAAGGAGACATGGAGCTCTCCTACGAGCAGTACTTC

D: TRBD1
J: TRBJ2-7
V: TRBV19
size: few
CDR3: CASSLTGEIYEQYF
DNA: TGTGCCAGCTCCTTGACAGGGGAAATCTACGAGCAGTACTTC

D: -
J: TRBJ2-7
V: TRBV7-9
size: -
CDR3: CASSRAWRDSSYEQYF
DNA: TGTGCCAGCAGCCGAGCTTGGCGGGACTCCTCCTACGAGCAGTACTTC

D: -
J: TRBJ2-5
V: TRBV7-9
size: -
CDR3: CASSHRGASGFRTQYF
DNA: TGTGCCAGCAGCCACAGGGGGGCTAGCGGCTTCAGGACCCAGTACTTC

D: -
J: TRBJ2-5
V: TRBV15
size: few
CDR3: CATREDLQETQYF
DNA: TGTGCCACCAGGGAGGACCTCCAAGAGACCCAGTACTTC

D: -
J: TRBJ1-5
V: TRBV27
size: -
CDR3: CASSFIAQPQHF
DNA: TGTGCCAGCAGTTTCATAGCTCAGCCCCAGCATTTT

D: TRBD1
J: TRBJ1-5
V: TRBV20-1
size: few
CDR3: CSARDRVTSNQPQHF
DNA: TGCAGTGCTAGGGACAGGGTAACTAGCAATCAGCCCCAGCATTTT

D: -
J: TRBJ2-5
V: TRBV3-1
size: -
CDR3: CASSQLWGPQETQYF
DNA: TGTGCCAGCAGTCAACTATGGGGGCCCCAAGAGACCCAGTACTTC

D: -
J: TRBJ1-1
V: TRBV12-3/TRBV12-4
size: few
CDR3: CASSPSLGFLDRNTEAFF
DNA: TGTGCCAGCAGTCCTAGTTTGGGGTTTTTGGACAGGAACACTGAAGCTTTCTTT

D: -
J: TRBJ2-7
V: TRBV7-4
size: -
CDR3: CASSYDRNDYEQYF
DNA: TGTGCCAGCAGCTATGACAGGAATGACTACGAGCAGTACTTC

D: -
J: TRBJ1-1
V: TRBV20-1
size: few
CDR3: CSARAVFLENTEAFF
DNA: TGCAGTGCCCGGGCGGTTTTTCTCGAGAACACTGAAGCTTTCTTT

D: -
J: TRBJ2-1
V: TRBV6-2/TRBV6-3
size: -
CDR3: CASSYSTFNEQFF
DNA: TGTGCCAGCAGTTACTCGACTTTCAATGAGCAGTTCTTC

D: -
J: TRBJ2-4
V: TRBV7-9
size: few
CDR3: CATPGAKNIQYF
DNA: TGTGCCACCCCAGGGGCCAAAAACATTCAGTACTTC

D: -
J: TRBJ2-7
V: TRBV6-5
size: few
CDR3: CASSYRGTSKDEQYF
DNA: TGTGCCAGCAGTTACAGGGGAACTAGTAAGGACGAGCAGTACTTC

D: -
J: TRBJ2-1
V: TRBV2
size: -
CDR3: CASSEDGNSYNEQFF
DNA: TGTGCCAGCAGTGAAGACGGCAACTCCTACAATGAGCAGTTCTTC

D: -
J: TRBJ2-7
V: TRBV29-1
size: many
CDR3: CSAGQGNYEQYF
DNA: TGCAGCGCTGGGCAGGGTAACTACGAGCAGTACTTC

D: TRBD1
J: TRBJ1-4
V: TRBV6-5
size: -
CDR3: CARRQNRGPLSEKLFF
DNA: TGTGCCAGGAGACAAAACAGGGGACCCCTTTCGGAAAAACTGTTTTTT

D: -
J: TRBJ2-5
V: TRBV5-4
size: -
CDR3: CASSSQGGGLETQYF
DNA: TGTGCCAGCAGCTCCCAGGGGGGCGGGTTAGAGACCCAGTACTTC

D: -
J: TRBJ1-3
V: TRBV25-1
size: -
CDR3: CATSMGGTGNTIYF
DNA: TGTGCCACCAGTATGGGGGGCACCGGAAACACCATATATTTT

D: -
J: TRBJ1-2
V: TRBV19
size: -
CDR3: CASSPGGGFGYTF
DNA: TGTGCCAGTAGTCCCGGAGGCGGCTTCGGCTACACCTTC

D: TRBD1
J: TRBJ1-1
V: TRBV10-3
size: few
CDR3: CAISDQGARAFF
DNA: TGTGCCATCAGTGATCAGGGGGCCAGGGCTTTCTTT

D: -
J: TRBJ2-3
V: TRBV7-9
size: -
CDR3: CASSSFRGTTGADTQYF
DNA: TGTGCCAGCAGCTCATTTAGGGGGACTACAGGGGCAGATACGCAGTATTTT

D: -
J: TRBJ2-7
V: TRBV12-3/TRBV12-4
size: few
CDR3: CASSFLGTTYEQYF
DNA: TGTGCCAGCAGTTTTTTGGGGACCACCTACGAGCAGTACTTC

D: -
J: TRBJ1-2
V: TRBV10-3
size: -
CDR3: CAISDGAYYGYTF
DNA: TGTGCCATCAGTGATGGAGCTTACTATGGCTACACCTTC

D: TRBD2
J: TRBJ2-1
V: TRBV12-3/TRBV12-4
size: -
CDR3: CASSFSGGLNEQFF
DNA: TGTGCCAGCAGTTTTAGCGGGGGCCTCAATGAGCAGTTCTTC

D: -
J: TRBJ2-7
V: TRBV20-1
size: few
CDR3: CSARNPEQYF
DNA: TGCAGTGCTCGTAACCCCGAGCAGTACTTC

D: -
J: TRBJ2-2
V: TRBV6-5
size: -
CDR3: CASSSHRGTGELFF
DNA: TGTGCCAGCAGTTCTCATCGCGGGACCGGGGAGCTGTTTTTT

D: TRBD2
J: TRBJ2-4
V: TRBV12-3/TRBV12-4
size: -
CDR3: CASSFIAGAKNIQYF
DNA: TGTGCCAGCAGTTTTATAGCGGGGGCTAAAAACATTCAGTACTTC

D: -
J: TRBJ1-2
V: TRBV4-3
size: -
CDR3: CASSLSPGGVYGYTF
DNA: TGCGCCAGCAGCCTAAGTCCAGGTGGGGTCTATGGCTACACCTTC

D: -
J: TRBJ2-5
V: TRBV5-1
size: -
CDR3: CASQMDSRETQYF
DNA: TGCGCCAGCCAAATGGACAGCCGAGAGACCCAGTACTTC

D: -
J: TRBJ2-1
V: TRBV19
size: few
CDR3: CASRGYNEQFF
DNA: TGTGCCAGCCGGGGTTACAATGAGCAGTTCTTC

D: -
J: TRBJ2-7
V: TRBV28
size: -
CDR3: CASSLPGTEGSYEQYF
DNA: TGTGCCAGCAGCCTACCCGGGACGGAGGGTTCCTACGAGCAGTACTTC

D: -
J: TRBJ2-1
V: TRBV7-3
size: many
CDR3: CASSSTVDNEQFF
DNA: TGTGCCAGCAGCTCCACAGTGGACAATGAGCAGTTCTTC